One and the same sample provided the 5 T cell receptor beta chains below, sequenced in a study of blood T cells in healthy people across ages. It was with a sample-barcoded 5' primer and a J-beta primer mix that a second PCR of roughly 7 to 12 cycles was run. TCRdb re-called the 5' RACE reads with MiXCR, one entry per CDR3 protein. Of more than 550,000 distinct CDR3 sequences listed, about a fifth are singletons. Sequencing used blood. The receptors shown here come from a man aged 65 to 85 in good health.

This clonotype was seen just once. The chain employs TRBV10-1 and TRBJ1-1; D gene unclear. Germline V lookup: CDR1 WNHNN, CDR2 SYGVQD (reference sequence). CDR3 length equals 13 residues. V lost 6 bases and J 1 base, leaving 9 bases between the germline ends. The CDR3 DNA sequence: TGCGCCAGCAGACTGACGGAGAACACTGAAGCTTTCTTT. Its protein is CASRLTENTEAFF.

The sample holds a few counts of this clonotype. The chain couples TRBV21-1 to TRBJ1-1; TRBD1, as called in the table, went unchecked against the DNA. TRBV21-1 is assigned pseudogene status. The CDR3 has 16 residues. The CDR3 region has the DNA TGTGCCAGCAGCAAAGTTTGGGACAGGCCCAACACTGAAGCTTTCTTT. Translation: CASSKVWDRPNTEAFF.

This clonotype has at least ten counts. The gene calls are TRBV12-3 or TRBV12-4 and TRBJ2-3; 11 bases are shared with TRBD1. V lost 6 bases and J lost 4; bases outside the gene matches: 3. CDR3 size: 14 residues. The CDR3, as DNA: TGTGCCAGCAGACGGGGACAGGGGGCAGATACGCAGTATTTT. Translating gives CASRRGQGADTQYF.

J is TRBJ2-5 and V is TRBV10-3, with TRBD1 identical over 8 bases. This CDR3 has 15 amino acids. V trimming: 0 bases; J trimming: 5 bases; junction bases outside the gene matches: 5. CDR1 ENHRY and CDR2 SYGVKD come from the germline V gene. CDR3 bases: TGTGCCATCAGTGAGTCCGGGACAGGCGGGGAGACCCAGTACTTC. Protein product: CAISESGTGGETQYF.

The gene calls are TRBV24-1 and TRBJ1-2, with 9 bases aligning to TRBD1. The germline gives CDR1 KGHDR, CDR2 SFDVKD. V shed 5 bases, J shed 4 bases, and the junction held 4 bases outside the gene matches. The CDR3 spans 14 residues. The CDR3 region has the DNA TGTGCCACCAGTGGGGACAGGGACGGCTATGGCTACACCTTC. Translation: CATSGDRDGYGYTF.